This TCR beta chain is from a study of shared clonotypes between healthy human individuals (dated by TCRdb to 2020 to 2021). Background on the whole study: The cohort comprised two women and a few men aged 18 to 49 years. For each donor, three plates each were used for CD4 naive and CD4 memory, two plates were used for CD8 naive, and one plate was used for CD8 memory. Each donor's leukapheresis produced roughly between roughly 0.85 and 10 billion PBMCs. Different laboratories and diverse techniques were used to prepare libraries and sequence TCR repertoires, to increase sequencing depth and limit assay-specific biases. To estimate repertoire size and how much clonotype sharing occurs between individuals, the study deeply sequenced the blood TCR repertoires of five healthy adults. Overall results and qualifications from the work: Sampling was limited to blood, and TCR repertoires in tissue likely differ from TCR repertoires in blood. Incomplete sequencing was indicated by rarefaction of sorted-subset datasets, despite the large sequencing depth. Sharing across a few donors was observed for about 5% of naive CD4, 3% to 4% of naive CD8, about 2.3% of memory CD4, and around 0.42% of memory CD8 clonotypes. Higher generation probabilities were observed for clonotypes shared by all four sorted-subset donors than for non-shared clonotypes. The small number of donors limited the genetic and exposure-history diversity represented. Larger estimated clonotype richness was generally found for naive subsets than for memory subsets. Based on pairwise subsampling, the degree of clonotype sharing among donors was expected to be affected by sequencing depth.

As regards this clone: Its antigen remains undetermined. Base qualities are not at hand, and no much larger clone is one base apart.

V sheds 7 bases and J sheds 4 bases, leaving 13 bases between their ends. The CDR3 spans 14 residues, from the cysteine through the phenylalanine. Of the read, only the CDR3 DNA is kept; its 42 bases are in frame from base 1. From a lookup of the germline V gene, CDR1 and CDR2 are KGHSH and LQKENI. TCR CDR3 regions were amplified from genomic DNA by multiplex PCR using the deep immunoSEQ assay. Extracted genomic DNA from each cell subset was distributed evenly across all wells of several immunoSEQ 96-well plates, and each plate was treated as a replicate. For sorted subsets, each replicate PCR was loaded with 150 to 250 ng genomic DNA, equivalent to 25,000 to 30,000 T cell genomes. Purified libraries were measured with a Qubit 3.0 fluorometer, size-checked on a Bioanalyzer 2100, and measured again with the KAPA Library Quantification kit. Every immunoSEQ 96-well plate was sequenced on a dedicated single-read 150-cycle Illumina NextSeq 550 flow cell. On the authors' methods: Because the immunoSEQ output held only junctional sequences and lacked quality scores, the filtering could not match the filtering applied to full-length reads. To assign V/J genes and CDR3, sequences were annotated against IMGT germline references using PyIR, a Python wrapper for IgBLAST v1.9. Reads were removed for weak V/J assignments (E-value above 1e-6), missing CDR3, stop codons, out-of-frame junctions, or ambiguous translated residues. A V3J clonotype was defined by an identical inferred V gene, J gene, and CDR3 amino acid sequence. Percentage overlap between repertoires was calculated by dividing the number of shared unique clonotypes by the size of the smaller repertoire. Three approaches were used to assess repertoire richness: RTK rarefaction, the Chao1 estimator, and Recon v2.1 estimates of unobserved clonotypes. Generation probabilities for all TCRbeta clonotypes obtained by the gDNA method from several donors were computed using OLGA. TCRdb retrieved this table from immuneACCESS and kept in-frame rearrangements only. Not all clones are present; in checked studies, unresolved V genes account for under half, and no reason is known for the remainder. D and trimming were read from the DNA, whereas the V and J calls and clone size are those reported in that table. This sample gives about 2.3 million clones in total; about nine tenths of them show up just once. The leading ten clones occupy about 0.36% of the sample.

The donors were healthy, HIV-negative adults with no recently reported acute infections or vaccinations. Every donor was a Caucasian adult residing in Nashville, Tennessee, USA. CD4+ T cells were enriched by magnetic negative selection, after which naive cells were positively selected on CD45RA and the negative fraction was taken as the memory subset. Blood was collected by leukapheresis, and PBMCs were isolated by Ficoll-Histopaque density gradient centrifugation and then cryopreserved in liquid nitrogen vapor phase. Analytical flow cytometry was used to check the purity and quantity of every magnetically sorted T cell population. Each sorted fraction had its genomic DNA isolated and then quantified by UV absorbance on a Nanodrop 2000c.

This receptor was taken from a young man in good health. Some clones in this sample may be carry-over from other donors' samples. In this chain, TRBV18 is recombined with TRBJ2-2, with TRBD1 tentatively as D gene (6 bases match). Sequenced: naive CD4+ T cells from PBMCs. The cell subset or site tag for this specimen amounts to: CD45RA+ positively selected. The bases are TGTGCCAGCTGCCGGGACATCGTCACCGGGGAGCTGTTTTTT. Protein translation: CASCRDIVTGELFF. The full variable domain, completed from the reference TRBV18 and TRBJ2-2 proteins outside the CDR3, reads NAGVMQNPRHLVRRRGQEARLRCSPMKGHSHVYWYRQLPEEGLKFMVYLQKENIIDESGMPKERFSAEFPKEGPSILRIQQVVRGDSAAYFCASCRDIVTGELFFGEGSRLTVL.